This passage covers 29 T cell receptor beta chains from one sample sequenced in a study of blood T cell repertoires in COVID-19. Clones were sequenced by immunoSEQ multiplex PCR, and TCRdb holds only the in-frame ones, with some missing. The repertoire includes around 170,000 clones, about 88% of them detected once, and under 0.65% sits in the top ten. Material for sequencing was peripheral blood. Receptor source: a man between 60 and 75 years old with COVID-19, enrolled during active disease.

This chain links TRBV18 with TRBJ1-4, with 7 bases aligning to TRBD1. CDR3 length: 15 amino acids. Germline V gene lookup returns CDR1 KGHSH and CDR2 LQKENI. V lost 3 bases to trimming and J lost 7 bases; unmatched junction nucleotides: 8. This chain's CDR3 is CASSPRQGGGEKLFF. CDR3 in DNA: TGTGCCAGCTCACCGCGACAGGGAGGTGGTGAAAAACTGTTTTTT.

This rearrangement joins TRBV27 to TRBJ2-1, with D hard to call. Germline-derived CDR1 and CDR2 are MNHEY and SMNVEV (reference sequence). Trimming cost V 3 bases and J 8 bases, with 17 bases left between them. This CDR3 is built from 15 residues. CDR3 sequence (DNA): TGTGCCAGCAGTTTCCTATCCCAATCCAAGCATGAGCAGTTCTTC. Its translation: CASSFLSQSKHEQFF.

About this clone: Other DNA sequences in the sample encode the same CDR3. V usage is TRBV11-2 and J usage is TRBJ1-1, with D unresolved. This CDR3 comprises 13 residues. Trimming cost V 0 bases and J 1 base, with 3 bases left between them. Germline CDR1 reads SGHAT; CDR2 reads FQNNGV. CDR3 nucleotide sequence: TGTGCCAGCAGCTTAGACTCGAACACTGAAGCTTTCTTT. Translating gives CASSLDSNTEAFF.

This rearrangement joins TRBV11-3 to TRBJ2-4; 13 bases are a match to TRBD2. V trimming: 5 bases; J trimming: 6 bases; junction bases outside the gene matches: 7. Per the germline V gene, CDR1 is SGHNT and CDR2 is YENEEA. The CDR3 has 16 amino acids. The CDR3 here is CASSPLAGGPGNIQYF. The DNA of the CDR3 is TGTGCCAGCAGCCCACTAGCGGGAGGGCCGGGAAACATTCAGTACTTC.

This clone was counted a single time. Here the CDR3 reads CASRANKYEQYF. The CDR3 nucleotides read TGTGCCAGCAGGGCAAACAAGTACGAGCAGTACTTC. The chain employs TRBV6-5 and TRBJ2-7; D is unclear. The V and J ends lost 6 bases and 4 bases respectively, with 10 bases between them. The CDR3 runs to 12 residues. The germline gives CDR1 MNHEY, CDR2 SVGAGI.

The chain has TRBV19 and TRBJ1-6; D may be TRBD1 (6 bases). Trimming shortened V by 5 bases and J by 7 bases, and 12 bases separated the two germline ends. The CDR3 sequence is 14 residues long. Germline V lookup: CDR1 LNHDA, CDR2 SQIVND (reference sequence). The CDR3 bases are TGTGCCAGTAGTGGACAGATACTAAATTCACCCCTCCACTTT. This encodes CASSGQILNSPLHF.

V and J are TRBV5-4 and TRBJ1-2; D is perhaps TRBD1 (6 bases). The germline gives CDR1 SGHNT, CDR2 YYREEE (reference sequence). The V end was cut by 2 bases, the J end by 8 bases, with 16 bases between. The CDR3 loop spans 14 amino acids. The CDR3 region has the DNA TGTGCCAGCAGCTTTAACCAGGGGAGAAGAGGCTACACCTTC. Its protein product is CASSFNQGRRGYTF.

The chain combines TRBV7-2 with TRBJ2-7; 8 nucleotides agree with TRBD1. Trimming removed 5 bases from V and 6 bases from J; junction bases left unmatched: 9. Per germline, CDR1 SGHTA and CDR2 FQGNSA. The CDR3 spans 14 residues. The CDR3 DNA sequence: TGTGCCAGCAGCCCTGGACAGGGTGTGGGCGAGCAGTACTTC. It translates to CASSPGQGVGEQYF.

The rearrangement uses TRBV18 and TRBJ1-1; no firm D call. This CDR3 is built from 14 residues. Germline V gives CDR1 KGHSH, CDR2 LQKENI. V was pared by 3 bases and J by 4 bases, with 12 bases between. The CDR3 reads CASSPVLQVTEAFF. The CDR3 bases are TGTGCCAGCTCACCCGTCCTTCAGGTCACTGAAGCTTTCTTT.

This clone was picked up one time. The chain links TRBV25-1 to TRBJ2-7; TRBD1 matches at 8 bases. This CDR3 is 14 amino acids long. Germline assignment: CDR1 MGHDK and CDR2 SYGVNS. With 10 bases clipped from V and 0 bases from J, the junction kept 8 bases outside the gene matches. The chain's CDR3 is CAIPGQANSYEQYF. CDR3 nucleotides: TGTGCCATCCCGGGACAGGCGAACTCCTACGAGCAGTACTTC.

The gene calls are TRBV3-1 (or the pseudogene TRBV3-2) and TRBJ1-3; no reliable D call. This CDR3 spans 17 amino acids. CDR1 and CDR2 (germline): LGHDT, YNNKEL (reference sequence). V was trimmed by 1 base and J by 0 bases, leaving 13 bases between them. CDR3 sequence (DNA): TGTGCCAGCAGCCAAGGAAGTGTACATACCTCTGGAAACACCATATATTTT. This codes for CASSQGSVHTSGNTIYF.

V and J are TRBV2 and TRBJ1-5, with TRBD1 matching 8 bases. This CDR3 comprises 15 residues. J was trimmed by 1 base and V by 6 bases; bases with no gene match: 5. CDR1 SNHLY and CDR2 FYNNEI come from the germline V gene. DNA for the CDR3: TGTGCCAGCAGCGGACAGGGACAGAGCAATCAGCCCCAGCATTTT. Translated, it gives CASSGQGQSNQPQHF.

The V and J genes are TRBV6-5 and TRBJ2-1, with a weak D call TRBD2 (5 bases). Per germline, CDR1 MNHEY and CDR2 SVGAGI. The CDR3 totals 15 residues. Trimming took 2 bases from V and 2 from J, leaving 10 bases between them. CDR3 residues: CASSYGSPTYNEQFF. Written as DNA, the CDR3 is TGTGCCAGCAGTTACGGGAGTCCCACCTACAATGAGCAGTTCTTC.

In the case of this clone: One junction end disagrees with the germline gene, perhaps due to a read error. The CDR3 DNA reads TGTGCCAGCAGCTTAGATAGAACCGCGCCGTGCTTC. Translation: CASSLDRTAPCF. The V call is TRBV11-3, the J call TRBJ2-7; D ambiguous. The CDR3 sequence is 12 residues long. Germline CDR1 SGHNT, CDR2 YENEEA.

The CDR3 reads CASSPTGPNNEQFF. The CDR3, as DNA: TGTGCCAGCAGCCCTACCGGTCCGAACAATGAGCAGTTCTTC. The chain couples TRBV7-3 to TRBJ2-1, with no clear D. Germline V gene sequence: CDR1 SGHTA, CDR2 FQGTGA. The CDR3 covers 14 residues. V lost 5 bases and J 5 bases, leaving 13 bases between the germline ends. The variable domain in full, with the rest retrieved from reference TRBV7-3 and TRBJ2-1, is GAGVSQTPSNKVTEKGKYVELRCDPISGHTALYWYRQSLGQGPEFLIYFQGTGAADDSGLPNDRFFAVRPEGSVSTLKIQRTERGDSAVYLCASSPTGPNNEQFFGPGTRLTVL.

This chain joins TRBV5-1 and TRBJ1-1; 7 nucleotides align to TRBD1. The V and J ends lost 0 bases and 4 bases, in that order; junction bases with no gene match: 6. CDR1 and CDR2 from the germline V gene are SGHRS and YFSETQ. The CDR3 spans 15 residues. The DNA of the CDR3 is TGCGCCAGCAGCTTGGTGGTCAGGGGGAGCACTGAAGCTTTCTTT. Its translation is CASSLVVRGSTEAFF.

The V gene is TRBV5-4, the J gene TRBJ1-1, with D possibly matching TRBD1 (6 bases). Germline lookup yields CDR1 SGHNT and CDR2 YYREEE (reference sequence). Trimming took 3 bases from V and 1 from J, leaving 10 bases between them. The length of the CDR3 is 14 residues. CDR3 sequence (DNA): TGTGCCAGCAGCTATCCGACAGGGAACACTGAAGCTTTCTTT. It translates to CASSYPTGNTEAFF.

The gene calls are TRBV27 and TRBJ1-2; D perhaps matches TRBD1 (5 bases). Trimming left V 6 bases short and J 3 bases short, with 11 bases between. Germline V CDR1 and CDR2: MNHEY, SMNVEV (reference sequence). The CDR3 consists of 13 residues. The CDR3 spells CASRRGGDYGYTF. DNA of the CDR3: TGTGCCAGCAGACGGGGAGGGGACTATGGCTACACCTTC.

On this clone itself: The sample contains more than one DNA sequence encoding this CDR3. V gene TRBV5-1 combines with J gene TRBJ1-2; 7 bases line up with TRBD1. Germline values: CDR1 SGHRS, CDR2 YFSETQ. V trimming: 2 bases; J trimming: 8 bases; junction bases outside the gene matches: 6. CDR3 length: 13 residues. This chain's CDR3 is CASSLDRDGGYTF. The CDR3 DNA reads as TGCGCCAGCAGCTTAGACAGGGATGGCGGCTACACCTTC.

The chain links TRBV13 to TRBJ2-7, with 11 bases fitting TRBD2. Trimming took 5 bases from V and 0 from J; bases not matched to a gene: 9. The CDR3 is 17 residues long. Germline assignment: CDR1 PRHDT and CDR2 FYEKMQ (reference sequence). CDR3 nucleotides: TGTGCCAGCAGCCCCTGGTTTAGCGGGAGGGCCTCCTACGAGCAGTACTTC. Translated, it gives CASSPWFSGRASYEQYF. Drawing the rest from reference TRBV13 and TRBJ2-7, the complete variable domain is AAGVIQSPRHLIKEKRETATLKCYPIPRHDTVYWYQQGPGQDPQFLISFYEKMQSDKGSIPDRFSAQQFSDYHSELNMSSLELGDSALYFCASSPWFSGRASYEQYFGPGTRLTVT.

The rearrangement uses TRBV30 and TRBJ1-4; 9 nucleotides match TRBD1. The CDR3 spans 14 residues. The V and J ends lost 3 bases and 7 bases, in that order; junction bases with no gene match: 6. Germline lookup yields CDR1 GTSNPN and CDR2 SVGIG (reference sequence). The CDR3 DNA reads TGTGCCTGGAGACTAACAGGGGGCACTGAAAAACTGTTTTTT. Amino acid sequence: CAWRLTGGTEKLFF. The whole variable domain, remainder taken from reference TRBV30 and TRBJ1-4, is SQTIHQWPATLVQPVGSPLSLECTVEGTSNPNLYWYRQAAGRGLQLLFYSVGIGQISSEVPQNLSASRPQDRQFILSSKKLLLSDSGFYLCAWRLTGGTEKLFFGSGTQLSVL.

The CDR3 DNA reads as TGTGCCAGCAGTGAAGAATGGGGGCCAGGAGGAGCTTTCTTT. It translates to CASSEEWGPGGAFF. The chain carries TRBV6-1 and TRBJ1-1, with a tentative D call TRBD1 (6 bases). Deletions cut 1 base from V and 10 bases from J, with 16 bases between. CDR1 and CDR2 (germline): MNHNS, SASEGT. The CDR3 is made up of 14 amino acids.

CDR3 coding DNA: TGCGCCAGCAGCAGGACAGGGGGCAATGAGCAGTTCTTC. It yields the protein CASSRTGGNEQFF. The chain is built from TRBV5-1 and TRBJ2-1, with 10 bases fitting TRBD1. Per germline, CDR1 SGHRS and CDR2 YFSETQ. The CDR3 length is 13 residues. The V segment lost 4 bases and the J segment 6 bases; nucleotides outside the gene matches: 1.

The chain combines TRBV11-2 with TRBJ1-3; D gene ambiguous. Trimming pared 5 bases from V and 0 bases from J, leaving 14 bases between. The CDR3 sequence is 16 residues long. In germline, CDR1 is SGHAT, CDR2 FQNNGV. The CDR3, as DNA: TGTGCCAGCAGCGACCTCCTGGGCAGCTCTGGAAACACCATATATTTT. This sequence encodes CASSDLLGSSGNTIYF.

The chain combines TRBV5-6 with TRBJ1-6; 8 bases agree with TRBD1. CDR3 length: 15 residues. Germline-derived CDR1 and CDR2 are SGHDT and YYEEEE. Losses at the gene ends were 4 bases for V and 3 bases for J; bases not matched to a gene: 3. CDR3 residues: CASSVDRDYNSPLHF. In DNA form, the CDR3 reads TGTGCCAGCAGCGTGGACAGGGACTATAATTCACCCCTCCACTTT.

This clone was seen a single time. V and J are TRBV11-2 and TRBJ1-3, with D maybe TRBD1 (6 bases). Trimming took 2 bases from V and 8 from J, leaving 16 bases between them. The CDR3 contains 15 residues. Germline V CDR1 and CDR2: SGHAT, FQNNGV. The CDR3 region is CASSLIRGTPDTIYF. The CDR3 DNA follows: TGTGCCAGCAGCTTAATCAGGGGCACCCCGGACACCATATATTTT.

The chain joins TRBV3-1 (or the pseudogene TRBV3-2) to TRBJ2-4; TRBD1 agrees at 7 bases. V lost 2 bases to trimming and J lost 1 base; unmatched junction nucleotides: 5. The CDR3 runs 16 residues. From germline, CDR1 is LGHDT and CDR2 YNNKEL (reference sequence). The CDR3 coding sequence is TGTGCCAGCAGCCAAAAATCGGACAGGGCCAAAAACATTCAGTACTTC. Translating gives CASSQKSDRAKNIQYF.

The table lists this clone with a few counts. The chain employs TRBV19 and TRBJ1-1; unclear D gene. The V gene lost 1 base and the J gene lost 0 bases, with 6 bases spanning the gap. This CDR3 comprises 14 residues. Germline V gene lookup returns CDR1 LNHDA and CDR2 SQIVND (reference sequence). This chain's CDR3 is CASSIGALNTEAFF. CDR3 nucleotides: TGTGCCAGTAGTATAGGAGCCTTGAACACTGAAGCTTTCTTT.

V gene TRBV6-5 combines with J gene TRBJ1-2, with 7 bases that match TRBD1. J lost 2 bases, V lost 7 bases, and 4 bases had no gene match. From germline, CDR1 is MNHEY and CDR2 SVGAGI. CDR3 length: 13 residues. CDR3 bases: TGTGCCAGCACCGACAGGGTGAACTATGGCTACACCTTC. Protein: CASTDRVNYGYTF.